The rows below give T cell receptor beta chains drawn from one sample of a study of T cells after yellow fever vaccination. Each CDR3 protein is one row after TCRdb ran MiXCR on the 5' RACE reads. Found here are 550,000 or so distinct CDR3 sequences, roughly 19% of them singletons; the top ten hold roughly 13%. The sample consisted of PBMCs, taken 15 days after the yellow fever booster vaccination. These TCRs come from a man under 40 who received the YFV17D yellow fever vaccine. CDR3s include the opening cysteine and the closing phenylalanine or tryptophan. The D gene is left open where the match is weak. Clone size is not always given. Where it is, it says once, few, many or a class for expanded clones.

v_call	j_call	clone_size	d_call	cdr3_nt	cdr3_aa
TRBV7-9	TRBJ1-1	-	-	TGTGCCAGCAGCTTACCCGGTCGGGAAGCTTTCTTT	CASSLPGREAFF
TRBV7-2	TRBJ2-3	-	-	TGTGCCAGCAGCCCCCGTCATGAGGTTCTGCTTCCAGATACGCAGTATTTT	CASSPRHEVLLPDTQYF
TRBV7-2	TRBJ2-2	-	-	TGTGCCAGCAGCACCGGGACTGCTACCGGGGAGCTGTTTTTT	CASSTGTATGELFF
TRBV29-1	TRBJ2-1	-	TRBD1	TGCAGCGTCAGACAGGGGATTAATGAGCAGTTCTTC	CSVRQGINEQFF
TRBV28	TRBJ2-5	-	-	TGTGCCAGCAGTCCCTCCGCGGAGACCCAGTACTTC	CASSPSAETQYF
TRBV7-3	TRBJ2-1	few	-	TGTGCCAGCAGCATCTTAAAATTAATTAGGGGGGGGTCTTACAATGAGCAGTTCTTC	CASSILKLIRGGSYNEQFF
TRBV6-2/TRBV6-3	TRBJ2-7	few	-	TGTGCCAGCAGCCTTCCTATCCTACTCACTGGCTACGAGCAGTACTTC	CASSLPILLTGYEQYF
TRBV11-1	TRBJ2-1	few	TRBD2	TGTGCCAGCAGCTTAGCGTCACTAGCGACGGTAATAGGAGAAAGCAATGAGCAGTTCTTC	CASSLASLATVIGESNEQFF
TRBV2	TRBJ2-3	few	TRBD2	TGTGCCAGCAGACGACTAGCGGGGAACACAGATACGCAGTATTTT	CASRRLAGNTDTQYF
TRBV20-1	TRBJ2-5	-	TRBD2	TGCAGTGCTAGGACTAGCGGGGAGACCCAGTACTTC	CSARTSGETQYF
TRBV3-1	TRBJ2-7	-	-	TGTGCCAGCAGCCAAGGATATACAGGCTACGAGCAGTACTTC	CASSQGYTGYEQYF
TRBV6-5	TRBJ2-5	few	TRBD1	TGTGCCAGCAGTTACGGGATGGGACAGATGGGGTTAAAGACCCAGTACTTC	CASSYGMGQMGLKTQYF
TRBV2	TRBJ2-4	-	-	TGTGCCAGCAGGCCCGGAGGCCCGGGCATTCAGTACTTC	CASRPGGPGIQYF